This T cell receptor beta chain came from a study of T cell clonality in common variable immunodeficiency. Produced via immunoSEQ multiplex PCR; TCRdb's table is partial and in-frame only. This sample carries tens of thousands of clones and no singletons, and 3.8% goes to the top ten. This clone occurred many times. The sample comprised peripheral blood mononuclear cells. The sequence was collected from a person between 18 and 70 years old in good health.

The CDR3 bases that were read are TGCAGCGTAGCCGGGACAGGGGGCTCCCTCCACACAGATACG. Amino acids: CSVAGTGGSLHTDT. The entire CDR3 is CSVAGTGGSLHTDTQYF. The chain combines TRBV29-1 with TRBJ2-3, with 12 bases that match TRBD1. The CDR3 end is not reached by the read, which stops 3 residues before it; the germline J gene fills it in. From germline, CDR1 is SQVTM and CDR2 ANQGSEA. CDR3 size: 17 residues. V was clipped by 6 bases and J by 2 bases; unmatched bases: 12.